The T cell receptor beta chain described here comes from a study of T cells expressing NK-cell markers. Study conclusions and caveats: 1.0-7.0% of CD8+ T cells in over 5 donors belonged to dominant NKG2C+ clonotypes.

The CDR3 is 16 amino acids. CDR1 and CDR2 (germline): LGHNA, YSLEER. A word on this clonotype: Antigen specificity is unknown.

TCRdb reworked the 5' RACE reads into one entry per CDR3 protein, no DNA. This sample contains about 440,000 distinct CDR3 sequences. The chain couples TRBV4-3 to TRBJ1-4. Sequenced input: blood T cells: a sorted CD56 or NKG2C T cell subset, CD4+ or CD8+ T cells, or bulk PBMC T cells (not recorded which). This receptor was taken from a woman aged 18 to 75 in good health. This CDR3 reads CASSQSPDRSNEKLFF.